This T cell receptor beta chain was documented in a study of shared clonotypes between healthy human individuals. Across the study: Used for every donor were three CD4 naive, three CD4 memory, two CD8 naive and one CD8 memory plate.

Study-level points and caveats: With a handful of donors compared, roughly 4.9% of naive CD4 clonotypes were shared.

Nashville, Tennessee was home to all donors, who were Caucasian adults. Memory CD4+ cells were the fraction left after CD45RA+ naive selection. The method was immunoSEQ multiplex PCR; TCRdb's version includes in-frame clones alone and lacks a portion of them. The data hold 1 million to 1.2 million clones, with approximately 75% observed a single time. With regard to this clone: Antigen specificity is unknown.

CDR3 size: 16 residues. J was trimmed by 1 base and V by 5 bases; bases with no gene match: 5. CDR1 SGHVS and CDR2 FQNEAQ come from the germline V gene. This TCR came from a man younger than 35 in good health. Some clones in this sample may be carry-over from other donors' samples. The source material was memory CD4+ T cells from PBMCs. The subset was: CD45RA-negative fraction. The chain carries TRBV7-8 and TRBJ2-2; 9 bases map to TRBD2. CDR3 in amino acids: CASSAGLARNTGELFF. The CDR3 DNA reads as TGTGCCAGCAGCGCCGGACTAGCGCGGAACACCGGGGAGCTGTTTTTT. The variable domain in full, with the rest retrieved from reference TRBV7-8 and TRBJ2-2, is GAGVSQSPRYKVAKRGQDVALRCDPISGHVSLFWYQQALGQGPEFLTYFQNEAQLDKSGLPSDRFFAERPEGSVSTLKIQRTQQEDSAVYLCASSAGLARNTGELFFGEGSRLTVL.